This entry describes one T cell receptor (beta chain). Its antigen is unidentified. CD8 memory merged CD45RO+ cells and CCR7-negative CD45RA+ TemRA cells into one population. Several immunoSEQ 96-well plates shared each subset's DNA, each plate a replicate. Repertoires were generated with immunoSEQ multiplex PCR, while TCRdb's copy carries only in-frame clones and drops some. Of roughly 720,000 clones listed, roughly 87% are singletons. These data originate in a study of shared clonotypes between healthy human individuals. Study results and caveats: Sequencing depth was a factor that was expected to affect clonotype sharing among donors. Rarefaction analysis demonstrated incomplete sorted-subset sequencing notwithstanding large depth.

The germline V gene has CDR1 SGHTA and CDR2 FQGTGA. The CDR3 has 18 amino acids. V gave up 0 bases and J gave up 4 bases, with 19 bases separating them. This clonotype was sampled from a man aged 18 to 29 in good health. Some clones in this sample may be carry-over from other donors' samples. Material: memory CD8+ T cells from PBMCs. Subset noted: CD45RO+ cells pooled with CCR7-negative TemRA cells. The gene calls are TRBV7-3 and TRBJ2-1; D gene unclear. As DNA, the CDR3 is TGTGCCAGCAGCTTAACAAGGAATCGGGCTCCGTCGTACAATGAGCAGTTCTTC. Encoded protein: CASSLTRNRAPSYNEQFF.